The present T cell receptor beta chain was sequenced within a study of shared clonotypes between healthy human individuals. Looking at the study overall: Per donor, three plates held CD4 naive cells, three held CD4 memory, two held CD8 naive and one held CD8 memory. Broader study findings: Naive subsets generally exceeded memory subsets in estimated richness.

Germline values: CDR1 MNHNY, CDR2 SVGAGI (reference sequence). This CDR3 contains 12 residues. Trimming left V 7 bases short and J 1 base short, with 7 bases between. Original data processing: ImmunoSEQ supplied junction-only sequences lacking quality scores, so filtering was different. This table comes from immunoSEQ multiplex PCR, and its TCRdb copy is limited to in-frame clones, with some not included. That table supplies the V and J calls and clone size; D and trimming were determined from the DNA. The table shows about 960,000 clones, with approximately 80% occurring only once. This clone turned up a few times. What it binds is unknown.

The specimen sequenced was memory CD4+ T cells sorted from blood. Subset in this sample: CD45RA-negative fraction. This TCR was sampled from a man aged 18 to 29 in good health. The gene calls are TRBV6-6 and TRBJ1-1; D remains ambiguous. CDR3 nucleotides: TGTGCCAGCATCCGGCAGAACACTGAAGCTTTCTTT. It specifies CASIRQNTEAFF.